This TCR beta chain was identified during a study of shared clonotypes between healthy human individuals. Measured with immunoSEQ multiplex PCR; TCRdb has only the in-frame clones, and not every one. Counted here are approximately 500,000 clones, around 85% occurring once; the ten biggest clones make up approximately 11%. The sequenced sample was PBMCs. This receptor was identified in a woman aged 40 to 49 in good health. Some clones in this sample may be carry-over from other donors' samples.

The CDR3 region is CAHRGSGGNTIYF. The CDR3 DNA sequence: TGTGCCCACCGGGGCAGTGGCGGGAACACCATATATTTT. This chain links TRBV6-5 with TRBJ1-3; possible D gene TRBD1, 5 bases. The CDR3 covers 13 residues. V dropped 11 bases and J dropped 7 bases, with 18 bases sitting between them. The V gene's germline CDR1 is MNHEY and CDR2 SVGAGI.